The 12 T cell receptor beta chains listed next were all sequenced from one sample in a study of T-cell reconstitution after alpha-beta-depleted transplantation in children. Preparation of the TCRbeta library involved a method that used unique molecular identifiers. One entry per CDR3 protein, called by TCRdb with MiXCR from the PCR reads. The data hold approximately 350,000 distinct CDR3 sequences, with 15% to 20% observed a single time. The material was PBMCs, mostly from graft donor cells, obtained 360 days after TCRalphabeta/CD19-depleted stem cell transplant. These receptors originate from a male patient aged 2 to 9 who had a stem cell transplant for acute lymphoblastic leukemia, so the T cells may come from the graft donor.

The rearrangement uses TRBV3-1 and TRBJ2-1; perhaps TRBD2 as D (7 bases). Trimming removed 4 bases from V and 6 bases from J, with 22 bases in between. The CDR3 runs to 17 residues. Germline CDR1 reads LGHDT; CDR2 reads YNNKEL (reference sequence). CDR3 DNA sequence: TGTGCCAGCAGCCGTCAGGGGACGGGAGGACTGGGCAATGAGCAGTTCTTC. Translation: CASSRQGTGGLGNEQFF.

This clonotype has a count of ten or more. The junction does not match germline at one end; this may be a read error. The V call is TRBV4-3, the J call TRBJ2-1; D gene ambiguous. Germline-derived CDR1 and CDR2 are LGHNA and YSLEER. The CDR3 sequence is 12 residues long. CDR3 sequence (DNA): TGTGCCAGCAGCCAAGATACCAATGAGCAGTTCTTC. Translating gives CASSQDTNEQFF.

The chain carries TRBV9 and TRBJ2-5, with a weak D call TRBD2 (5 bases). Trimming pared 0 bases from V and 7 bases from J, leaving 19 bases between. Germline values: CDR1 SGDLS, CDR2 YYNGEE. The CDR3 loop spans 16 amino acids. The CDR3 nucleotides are TGTGCCAGCAGCGTAGGCCCTGCCGGCACTAGAAGGACCCAGTACTTC. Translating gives CASSVGPAGTRRTQYF.

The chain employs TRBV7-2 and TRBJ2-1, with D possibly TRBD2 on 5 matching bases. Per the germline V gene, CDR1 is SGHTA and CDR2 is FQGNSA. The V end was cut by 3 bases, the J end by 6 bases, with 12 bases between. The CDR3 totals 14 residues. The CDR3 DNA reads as TGTGCCAGCAGCTTGGCTACTAGTTCCAATGAGCAGTTCTTC. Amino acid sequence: CASSLATSSNEQFF.

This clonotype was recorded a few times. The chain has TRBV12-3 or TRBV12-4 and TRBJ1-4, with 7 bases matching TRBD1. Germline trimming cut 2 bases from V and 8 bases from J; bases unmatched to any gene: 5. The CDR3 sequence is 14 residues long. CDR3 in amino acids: CASSLRQGREKLFF. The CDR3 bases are TGTGCCAGCAGTTTAAGACAGGGTCGGGAAAAACTGTTTTTT.

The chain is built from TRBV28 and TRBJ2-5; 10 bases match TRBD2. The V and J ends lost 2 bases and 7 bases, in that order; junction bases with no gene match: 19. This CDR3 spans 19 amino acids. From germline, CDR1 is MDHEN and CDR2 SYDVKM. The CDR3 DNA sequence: TGTGCCAGCAGTTTAGAAAGCGGGAGGGCCAACGTCAACATAGGGACCCAGTACTTC. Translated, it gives CASSLESGRANVNIGTQYF.

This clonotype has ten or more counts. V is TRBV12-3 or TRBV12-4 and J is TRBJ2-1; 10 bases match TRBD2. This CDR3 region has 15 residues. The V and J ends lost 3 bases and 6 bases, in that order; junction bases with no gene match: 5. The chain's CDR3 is CASSFQGLALNEQFF. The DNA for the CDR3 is TGTGCCAGCAGTTTCCAGGGACTAGCGCTCAATGAGCAGTTCTTC.

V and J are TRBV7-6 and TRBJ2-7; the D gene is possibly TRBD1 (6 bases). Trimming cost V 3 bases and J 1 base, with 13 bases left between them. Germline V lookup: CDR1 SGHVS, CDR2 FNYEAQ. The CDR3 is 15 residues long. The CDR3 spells CASSFVPDRSYEQYF. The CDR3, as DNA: TGTGCCAGCAGCTTCGTTCCGGACAGATCCTACGAGCAGTACTTC. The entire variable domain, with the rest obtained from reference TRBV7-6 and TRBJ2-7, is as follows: GAGVSQSPRYKVTKRGQDVALRCDPISGHVSLYWYRQALGQGPEFLTYFNYEAQQDKSGLPNDRFSAERPEGSISTLTIQRTEQRDSAMYRCASSFVPDRSYEQYFGPGTRLTVT.

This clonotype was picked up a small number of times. Here the CDR3 DNA reads TGCGCCAGCAGCCAAGAGTGGGCTAGCGGGAGGGCCGAGCAGTACTTC. It encodes CASSQEWASGRAEQYF. The gene calls are TRBV4-3 and TRBJ2-7; 12 nucleotides line up with TRBD2. The CDR3 is made up of 16 amino acids. Germline V gene data show CDR1 as LGHNA and CDR2 as YSLEER. V shed 0 bases and J 6 bases; nucleotides not matched to a gene: 6.

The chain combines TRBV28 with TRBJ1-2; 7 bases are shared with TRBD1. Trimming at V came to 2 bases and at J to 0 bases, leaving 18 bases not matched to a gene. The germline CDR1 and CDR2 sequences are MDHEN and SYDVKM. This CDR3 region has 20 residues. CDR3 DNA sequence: TGTGCCAGCAGTTTACCCACTCCCCCCCTCAGGGGGAGTTCTAACTATGGCTACACCTTC. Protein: CASSLPTPPLRGSSNYGYTF.

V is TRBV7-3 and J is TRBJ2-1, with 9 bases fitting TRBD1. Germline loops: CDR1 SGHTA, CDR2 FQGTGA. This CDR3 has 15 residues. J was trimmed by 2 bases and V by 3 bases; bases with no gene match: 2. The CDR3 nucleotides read TGTGCCAGCAGCTTCACAGGGGGCACCTACAATGAGCAGTTCTTC. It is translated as CASSFTGGTYNEQFF.

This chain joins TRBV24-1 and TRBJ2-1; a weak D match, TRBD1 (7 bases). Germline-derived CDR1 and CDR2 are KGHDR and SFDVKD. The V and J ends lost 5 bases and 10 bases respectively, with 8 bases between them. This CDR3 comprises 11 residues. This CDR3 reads CATSAGGEQFF. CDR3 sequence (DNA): TGTGCCACCAGTGCAGGGGGGGAGCAGTTCTTC.